This TCR beta chain was found in a study of CD8 T cells in ankylosing spondylitis. Study-wide points: Seven or eight highly homologous variants made up a TCR beta motif, and this motif appeared characteristic of ankylosing spondylitis blood.

Germline V gives CDR1 SQVTM, CDR2 ANQGSEA. The junction had 8 bases not matched to a gene; V was cut back by 7 bases and J by 0 bases. There are 15 residues in the CDR3. Quantitative 5'-RACE with molecular barcodes generated TCR beta libraries. TCRdb reanalysed the 5' RACE reads using MiXCR and keeps one entry per CDR3 protein. The data contain 130,000 or so distinct CDR3 sequences, 17% of them singletons. The sample holds a few counts of this clonotype. Its target is not known. The clonotype comes from a male donor with ankylosing spondylitis. Material for sequencing was blood, either unsorted or a sorted T cell fraction (not recorded which). The chain links TRBV29-1 to TRBJ2-1; 8 nucleotides line up with TRBD1. The CDR3 DNA sequence: TGCAGCGCCCGAGGTACAGGGGGCTCCTACAATGAGCAGTTCTTC. Protein sequence: CSARGTGGSYNEQFF.